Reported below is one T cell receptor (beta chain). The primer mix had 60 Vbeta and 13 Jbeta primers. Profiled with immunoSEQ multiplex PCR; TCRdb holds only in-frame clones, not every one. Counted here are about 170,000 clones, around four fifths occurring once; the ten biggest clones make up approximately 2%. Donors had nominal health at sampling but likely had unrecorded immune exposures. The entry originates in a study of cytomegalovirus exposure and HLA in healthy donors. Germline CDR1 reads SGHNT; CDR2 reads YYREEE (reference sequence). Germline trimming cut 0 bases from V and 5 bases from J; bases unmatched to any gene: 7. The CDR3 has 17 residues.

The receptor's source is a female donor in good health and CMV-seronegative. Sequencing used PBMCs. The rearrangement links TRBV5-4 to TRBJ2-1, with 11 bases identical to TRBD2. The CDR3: CASSLGVIAGGHNEQFF. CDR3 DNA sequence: TGTGCCAGCAGCTTGGGGGTTATAGCGGGGGGGCACAATGAGCAGTTCTTC.